Below, one T cell receptor (beta chain) is given with its context. Its antigen is not identified. Treatment: some 20 received Ad26.COV2.S at low or high dose, single or two shots; about 5 received placebo; per-sample allocation not given. Repertoires come from day 63 after the first vaccine or placebo injection. The CDR3 totals 14 residues. Per the germline V gene, CDR1 is LNHDA and CDR2 is SQIVND (reference sequence). Trimming took 6 bases from V and 7 from J, leaving 16 bases between them. The sample originates from a study of Ad26.COV2.S vaccination and SARS-CoV-2 variants. General study findings and limits: Marked by substantial breadth, spike-specific CD8+ and CD4+ T cell responses were reportedly seen after vaccination.

Clones were read by immunoSEQ multiplex PCR, and TCRdb kept only the in-frame ones, dropping some. The sample contains about 680,000 clones, roughly 90% of which appear only once. The rearrangement links TRBV19 to TRBJ2-1; TRBD1 is a possible D gene (6 bases). Sequenced here: peripheral blood, sampled in a trial of Ad26.COV2.S vaccine versus placebo. This TCR was recovered from a person aged 18 to 59 who received the Ad26.COV2.S COVID-19 vaccine or a placebo. CDR3 region: CASRLTGSSNEQFF. CDR3 DNA sequence: TGTGCCAGTAGGCTGACAGGTTCATCTAATGAGCAGTTCTTC.